This T cell receptor beta chain was sequenced for a study of blood T cell repertoires in COVID-19. Across the whole study: Acute-phase and convalescent COVID-19 samples originated in the United States, Italy and Spain. In each case, the material was cDNA or gDNA derived from T cells, B-cell-depleted T cells, or PBMCs.

Profiling relied on immunoSEQ multiplex PCR, and the TCRdb table lists in-frame clones only, not all of them. This sample carries roughly 70,000 clones, approximately 90% of them seen once, and the ten largest clones take roughly 6.8%. The CDR3 contains 17 residues. V lost 0 bases and J lost 6, with 18 bases in between. Germline-derived CDR1 and CDR2 are LNHNV and YYDKDF (reference sequence). This chain links TRBV15 with TRBJ2-1, with D possibly matching TRBD1 (5 bases). The sequenced sample consisted of peripheral blood. The origin of this receptor is a woman at least 80 years old with active COVID-19. CDR3 amino acids: CATSRDPTEPSLNEQFF. CDR3 DNA sequence: TGTGCCACCAGCAGAGACCCGACAGAGCCTTCTCTCAATGAGCAGTTCTTC.